These 22 T cell receptor beta chains originate from one sample sequenced in a study of sequential checkpoint blockade in melanoma. Treatment here: randomized to nivolumab then ipilimumab (arm A) or the reverse (arm B). Produced via immunoSEQ multiplex PCR; TCRdb's table is partial and in-frame only. The sample holds around 3,000 clones, roughly a quarter seen once. Sequencing was performed on tumor tissue (inferred from file names), taken from a patient given nivolumab and ipilimumab in sequence. Source of these receptors: a human donor with melanoma.

The chain links TRBV18 to TRBJ1-3; no firm D call. V gave up 2 bases and J gave up 3 bases, with 8 bases separating them. Germline-derived CDR1 and CDR2 are KGHSH and LQKENI. The CDR3 extends over 14 amino acids. CDR3 DNA sequence: TGTGCCAGCTCACCAGGGCTTGATGGAAACACCATATATTTT. This sequence encodes CASSPGLDGNTIYF.

The chain couples TRBV11-3 to TRBJ2-3; 15 bases are shared with TRBD2. V lost 5 bases, J lost 6 bases, and 9 bases stayed unmatched. The germline CDR1 and CDR2 sequences are SGHNT and YENEEA. The CDR3 length is 17 residues. The CDR3, as DNA: TGTGCCAGCAGCCCCCTAGGACTAGCGGGGGGGCGGGATACGCAGTATTTT. Translation: CASSPLGLAGGRDTQYF.

The rearrangement joins TRBV19 to TRBJ2-7, with D possibly TRBD1 on 5 matching bases. Between the trimmed V and J ends, which lost 3 bases and 6 bases, there was a span of 18 bases. The CDR3 sequence is 15 residues long. From germline, CDR1 is LNHDA and CDR2 SQIVND (reference sequence). CDR3 DNA: TGTGCCAGTAGTATTGGGGCCCAGTGGGTGCGCGAGCAGTACTTC. Translated: CASSIGAQWVREQYF.

Judged by abundance, this clone is medium-sized. The chain employs TRBV6-8 and TRBJ2-3; tentative D call: TRBD1 (6 bases). This CDR3 has 15 amino acids. Trimming pared 5 bases from V and 4 bases from J, leaving 16 bases between. From germline, CDR1 is MNHGY and CDR2 SAAAGT. CDR3 sequence (DNA): TGTGCCAGCAGTGCACGGAACAGGGATCCAGATACGCAGTATTTT. Translated: CASSARNRDPDTQYF.

This clone was observed a handful of times. This rearrangement joins TRBV7-5 to TRBJ2-1; TRBD2, as called in the table, went unchecked against the DNA. TRBV7-5 has pseudogene status. The CDR3 is made up of 15 amino acids. The DNA of the CDR3 is TGTGCCAGCAGCTTAACCCAGTGGAGCGGCAATGAGCAGTTCTTC. Translation gives CASSLTQWSGNEQFF.

The V and J genes are TRBV11-3 and TRBJ2-7, with 10 positions matching TRBD2. The CDR3 totals 15 residues. Trimming took 5 bases from V and 3 from J; bases not matched to a gene: 7. CDR1 is SGHNT, CDR2 YENEEA, per germline. In DNA, the CDR3 is TGTGCCAGCAGCCTACAGCGGGGGGGCCTCTACGAGCAGTACTTC. It specifies CASSLQRGGLYEQYF.

Worth noting for this clone: A read error may produce the germline difference seen at one junction end. The CDR3 spells CASRETADLLSGAF. The CDR3 DNA sequence: TGTGCCAGCAGGGAGACCGCGGACCTTTTAAGCGGTGCCTTC. The chain combines TRBV6-8 with TRBJ1-2; D gene unclear. CDR1 is MNHGY, CDR2 SAAAGT, per germline. CDR3 size: 14 residues.

The CDR3 bases are TGTGCCAGCTCAATACAGGGGGACAATGAGCAGTTCTTC. Translation: CASSIQGDNEQFF. The V gene is TRBV18, the J gene TRBJ2-1; TRBD1 matches 8 bases. CDR1 and CDR2 (germline): KGHSH, LQKENI. V shed 5 bases, J shed 5 bases, and the junction held 2 bases outside the gene matches. CDR3 length: 13 residues.

This clone was observed a few times. This chain connects TRBV6-8 to TRBJ2-1; 15 bases are shared with TRBD2. CDR1 is MNHGY and CDR2 is SAAAGT in the germline V gene. The CDR3 consists of 14 residues. V was clipped by 7 bases and J by 12 bases; unmatched bases: 7. The CDR3 DNA reads as TGTGCCAGCACCGGGACTAGCGGGGGGTGGGTGCAGTTCTTC. The encoded protein is CASTGTSGGWVQFF.

This clone was seen only a few times. The chain has TRBV30 and TRBJ2-1; the D gene is possibly TRBD2 (6 bases). CDR3 size: 13 residues. Germline assignment: CDR1 GTSNPN and CDR2 SVGIG (reference sequence). The germline V and J ends were trimmed by 3 bases and 5 bases, with 11 bases remaining between them. The CDR3 is CAWSGGFNNEQFF. The DNA for the CDR3 is TGTGCCTGGAGCGGGGGTTTTAACAATGAGCAGTTCTTC. Looking up the rest from reference TRBV30 and TRBJ2-1 gives the full variable domain: SQTIHQWPATLVQPVGSPLSLECTVEGTSNPNLYWYRQAAGRGLQLLFYSVGIGQISSEVPQNLSASRPQDRQFILSSKKLLLSDSGFYLCAWSGGFNNEQFFGPGTRLTVL.

Within the sample, this clone is large. This chain joins TRBV11-3 and TRBJ2-2; 7 bases match TRBD2. The junction had 2 bases not matched to a gene; V was cut back by 2 bases and J by 5 bases. The V gene's germline CDR1 is SGHNT and CDR2 YENEEA. CDR3 length: 14 amino acids. Here the CDR3 DNA reads TGTGCCAGCAGCTTAACGGGAGGAACCGGGGAGCTGTTTTTT. It codes for CASSLTGGTGELFF.

This clone was recorded a few times. V usage is TRBV11-3 and J usage is TRBJ1-3, with 7 positions matching TRBD1. The CDR3 totals 15 residues. V shed 6 bases, J shed 4 bases, and the junction held 9 bases outside the gene matches. The germline CDR1 and CDR2 sequences are SGHNT and YENEEA. The CDR3 bases are TGTGCCAGCAGACTACTTACAGGGGCGGGAAACACCATATATTTT. This codes for CASRLLTGAGNTIYF.

This clone is categorized as medium-sized. This chain uses TRBV11-3 with TRBJ1-2; D unresolved. The CDR3 is made up of 15 amino acids. Germline CDR1 reads SGHNT; CDR2 reads YENEEA. V was trimmed by 1 base and J by 1 base, leaving 10 bases between them. The CDR3 DNA follows: TGTGCCAGCAGCTTAGGGGGAGCTTTTAACTATGGCTACACCTTC. Its translation: CASSLGGAFNYGYTF.

This clone was recorded at least ten times. The chain is built from TRBV11-3 and TRBJ1-5; weak D call: TRBD1 (6 bases). CDR3 length: 17 amino acids. CDR1 and CDR2 from the germline V gene are SGHNT and YENEEA. Trimming took off 5 bases at V and 4 bases at J, with 21 bases between the two ends. Here the CDR3 DNA reads TGTGCCAGCAGCCCATGGGGGGCCGCCCCGTGGAATCAGCCCCAGCATTTT. Its protein product is CASSPWGAAPWNQPQHF.

This clone was observed a handful of times. The V call is TRBV18, the J call TRBJ2-7; D is possibly TRBD1 (6 bases). Germline values: CDR1 KGHSH, CDR2 LQKENI. The CDR3 is 15 residues long. V dropped 2 bases and J dropped 1 base, with 12 bases sitting between them. The CDR3 DNA follows: TGTGCCAGCTCACCAAATCGGGACACATCCTACGAGCAGTACTTC. Its protein product is CASSPNRDTSYEQYF. The full variable domain, in which reference TRBV18 and TRBJ2-7 provide the parts outside the CDR3, is NAGVMQNPRHLVRRRGQEARLRCSPMKGHSHVYWYRQLPEEGLKFMVYLQKENIIDESGMPKERFSAEFPKEGPSILRIQQVVRGDSAAYFCASSPNRDTSYEQYFGPGTRLTVT.

The chain uses TRBV29-1 and TRBJ2-1, with 7 nucleotides matching TRBD1. The CDR3 length is 14 residues. Germline CDR1 reads SQVTM; CDR2 reads ANQGSEA. Trimming took 7 bases from V and 0 from J; bases not matched to a gene: 6. The CDR3: CSGERDSSYNEQFF. CDR3 coding DNA: TGCAGCGGGGAAAGGGACAGCTCCTACAATGAGCAGTTCTTC.

In this sample, this clone turned up many times. The J gene is TRBJ2-5, the V gene TRBV11-3, with a weak D call TRBD2 (6 bases). The CDR3 consists of 14 residues. Germline lookup yields CDR1 SGHNT and CDR2 YENEEA. V was trimmed by 5 bases and J by 5 bases, leaving 15 bases between them. CDR3 in DNA: TGTGCCAGCAGCACGACCGGGGGACGGGAGACCCAGTACTTC. Translation: CASSTTGGRETQYF.

The chain carries TRBV7-6 and TRBJ2-4; 10 bases map to TRBD1. Germline assignment: CDR1 SGHVS and CDR2 FNYEAQ. The CDR3 spans 15 residues. V shed 4 bases and J 6 bases; nucleotides not matched to a gene: 6. The CDR3 sequence: CASSSGTGEANIQYF. Written as DNA, the CDR3 is TGTGCCAGCAGCTCAGGGACAGGGGAGGCAAACATTCAGTACTTC.

CDR3 protein: CASSDGTAVTEAFF. DNA of the CDR3: TGTGCCAGCAGTGACGGGACCGCGGTCACTGAAGCTTTCTTT. The V and J genes are TRBV25-1 and TRBJ1-1; the D gene is possibly TRBD1 (5 bases). This CDR3 is 14 amino acids long. Germline values: CDR1 MGHDK, CDR2 SYGVNS. V gave up 3 bases and J gave up 4 bases, with 12 bases separating them.

This clone was counted only a few times. The CDR3 region is CASSAKGQGTNEQFF. Written as DNA, the CDR3 is TGTGCCAGCAGCGCCAAAGGACAGGGGACGAATGAGCAGTTCTTC. This chain connects TRBV9 to TRBJ2-1; 9 nucleotides line up with TRBD1. CDR1 and CDR2 from the germline V gene are SGDLS and YYNGEE. V shed 3 bases and J 7 bases; nucleotides not matched to a gene: 8. This CDR3 comprises 15 residues.

V usage is TRBV18 and J usage is TRBJ1-6; D uncertain. The CDR3 length is 14 residues. Trimming removed 1 base from V and 7 bases from J, with 8 bases in between. Germline CDR1 and CDR2: KGHSH and LQKENI. The CDR3 DNA reads TGTGCCAGCTCACCACTTCGAGGGAATTCACCCCTCCACTTT. Translation: CASSPLRGNSPLHF.

This clone has just a few counts. The chain has TRBV6-8 and TRBJ2-3; 7 bases are a match to TRBD1. This CDR3 is 12 amino acids long. The junction had 3 bases not matched to a gene; V was cut back by 6 bases and J by 6 bases. CDR1 is MNHGY and CDR2 is SAAAGT in the germline V gene. The CDR3 region is CASRIQGDTQYF. The CDR3 DNA follows: TGTGCCAGCAGGATACAGGGGGATACGCAGTATTTT.